This passage covers 16 T cell receptor beta chains from one sample sequenced in a study of blood T cell repertoires in COVID-19. Generated by immunoSEQ multiplex PCR, the TCRdb table keeps only in-frame clones and is missing some. Seen here are 180,000 or so clones, 86% observed once, and the top ten hold about 6%. Sequencing input: PBMCs or T cells enriched from blood (not recorded which). The receptors come from a man aged 35 to 55 with acute COVID-19.

V gene TRBV7-9 combines with J gene TRBJ1-1; tentatively, D is TRBD1 (6 bases). V lost 11 bases to trimming and J lost 12 bases, with 22 bases between them. Germline assignment: CDR1 SEHNR and CDR2 FQNEAQ (reference sequence). This CDR3 is built from 12 residues. The CDR3 nucleotides are TGTGCCTGTCTACCTCAGGGGAAGGTAACTTTCTTT. Amino acid sequence: CACLPQGKVTFF.

The gene calls are TRBV29-1 and TRBJ1-6; possible D gene TRBD1, 5 bases. The CDR3 spans 13 residues. Germline V CDR1 and CDR2: SQVTM, ANQGSEA. Trimming pared 6 bases from V and 8 bases from J, leaving 14 bases between. The CDR3 region has the DNA TGCAGCGTAGCAACAGGCACGGATTCACCCCTCCACTTT. This encodes CSVATGTDSPLHF.

The rearrangement links TRBV3-1 (or the pseudogene TRBV3-2) to TRBJ1-4, with D tentatively TRBD1 (5 bases). The CDR3 has 12 amino acids. Trimming took 4 bases from V and 8 from J, leaving 8 bases between them. The germline gives CDR1 LGHDT, CDR2 YNNKEL (reference sequence). CDR3 loop: CASSLGGEKLFF. In DNA, the CDR3 is TGTGCCAGCAGCCTGGGGGGGGAAAAACTGTTTTTT.

The genes are TRBV5-1 and TRBJ1-1, with 8 bases fitting TRBD1. The CDR3 contains 15 residues. V lost 0 bases to trimming and J lost 5 bases; unmatched junction nucleotides: 6. CDR1 is SGHRS and CDR2 is YFSETQ in the germline V gene. As DNA, the CDR3 is TGCGCCAGCAGCTTGGTAGACAGGGGTAAGACTGAAGCTTTCTTT. Its translation is CASSLVDRGKTEAFF.

The V call is TRBV19, the J call TRBJ2-2; 7 bases are a match to TRBD1. Germline assignment: CDR1 LNHDA and CDR2 SQIVND (reference sequence). The CDR3 is 16 amino acids. V lost 4 bases and J lost 5; bases outside the gene matches: 10. The CDR3 sequence: CASSRSDRALTGELFF. As DNA, the CDR3 is TGTGCCAGTAGTAGATCTGACAGGGCGCTAACCGGGGAGCTGTTTTTT.

V and J are TRBV29-1 and TRBJ1-1; a possible D gene is TRBD1 (5 bases). Germline loops: CDR1 SQVTM, CDR2 ANQGSEA. The CDR3 has 12 residues. The CDR3 here is CSSTQGNTEAFF. CDR3 nucleotide sequence: TGCAGTAGCACCCAGGGGAACACTGAAGCTTTCTTT. Full variable domain (outside the CDR3, taken from reference TRBV29-1 and TRBJ1-1): SAVISQKPSRDICQRGTSLTIQCQVDSQVTMMFWYRQQPGQSLTLIATANQGSEATYESGFVIDKFPISRPNLTFSTLTVSNMSPEDSSIYLCSSTQGNTEAFFGQGTRLTVV.

The chain is built from TRBV19 and TRBJ2-4; TRBD2 might be the D (5 bases). Germline V gene sequence: CDR1 LNHDA, CDR2 SQIVND (reference sequence). Trimming left V 7 bases short and J 0 bases short, with 19 bases between. The CDR3 has 17 amino acids. CDR3: CASTLRLARLAKNIQYF. The CDR3 nucleotides read TGTGCCAGTACCCTACGGCTAGCACGGCTAGCCAAAAACATTCAGTACTTC.

The gene calls are TRBV5-1 and TRBJ2-4, with D possibly matching TRBD1 (6 bases). The CDR3 has 15 amino acids. Trimming removed 0 bases at V and 8 bases at J, with 15 bases between. CDR1 and CDR2 (germline): SGHRS, YFSETQ. CDR3 nucleotides: TGCGCCAGCAGCTTGGCCGTGGTACAGGGCGACATTCAGTACTTC. Its translation: CASSLAVVQGDIQYF.

The CDR3 spells CASRGCGEETQYF. The DNA for the CDR3 is TGTGCCAGCAGGGGGTGCGGGGAAGAGACCCAGTACTTC. V gene TRBV21-1 combines with J gene TRBJ2-5; the table's D call, TRBD2, has no DNA check behind it. TRBV21-1 is tagged as a pseudogene. The CDR3 loop spans 13 amino acids.

The genes are TRBV24-1 and TRBJ2-1; TRBD1 might be the D (7 bases). CDR3 size: 17 residues. CDR1 and CDR2 from the germline V gene are KGHDR and SFDVKD. Trimming stripped 3 bases from V and 1 base from J, with 15 bases between. The DNA for the CDR3 is TGTGCCACCAGTGATACGACTAGACAGGGTTCCTACAATGAGCAGTTCTTC. It translates to CATSDTTRQGSYNEQFF.

The chain's CDR3 is CARSDRGYFYEQFF. In DNA, the CDR3 is TGCGCCAGGTCGGACAGGGGGTATTTCTATGAGCAGTTCTTC. The gene calls are TRBV10-1 and TRBJ2-1; TRBD1 agrees at 10 bases. The J segment lost 8 bases and the V segment lost 9 bases, leaving 10 bases of the junction unmatched. The CDR3 runs to 14 residues. Germline V gene data show CDR1 as WNHNN and CDR2 as SYGVQD (reference sequence).

The chain links TRBV2 to TRBJ1-3; D remains unclear. The V gene's germline CDR1 is SNHLY and CDR2 FYNNEI. CDR3 length equals 14 residues. V was cut by 8 bases and J by 7 bases, with 18 bases left in between. The CDR3 loop is CASRAAGSKNTIYF. CDR3 nucleotide sequence: TGTGCCAGCCGCGCCGCTGGGAGTAAGAACACCATATATTTT.

J is TRBJ2-7 and V is TRBV5-4; maybe TRBD2 (5 bases). Trimming took off 2 bases at V and 0 bases at J, with 15 bases between the two ends. Germline assignment: CDR1 SGHNT and CDR2 YYREEE (reference sequence). The CDR3 runs to 16 residues. This chain's CDR3 is CASSLERSGASYEQYF. CDR3 DNA: TGTGCCAGCAGCTTAGAGAGGAGCGGAGCCTCCTACGAGCAGTACTTC.

The chain recombines TRBV5-5 with TRBJ1-2; D is possibly TRBD1 (6 bases). V lost 3 bases to trimming and J lost 4 bases, with 10 bases between them. The CDR3 is made up of 13 amino acids. CDR1 and CDR2 from the germline V gene are SGHKS and YYEKEE (reference sequence). The DNA of the CDR3 is TGTGCCAGCAGCTCCACAGGGATCTATGGCTACACCTTC. Encoded protein: CASSSTGIYGYTF.

This clone was found a few times. The gene calls are TRBV28 and TRBJ2-5; 7 bases are a match to TRBD2. The CDR3 length is 14 residues. The V segment lost 6 bases and the J segment 2 bases; nucleotides outside the gene matches: 6. The germline V gene has CDR1 MDHEN and CDR2 SYDVKM. The CDR3 here is CASSSKRGQETQYF. Here the CDR3 DNA reads TGTGCCAGCAGCTCAAAGCGGGGTCAAGAGACCCAGTACTTC.

V is TRBV18 and J is TRBJ2-2, with a possible D match to TRBD1 (6 bases). V was clipped by 6 bases and J by 1 base, with 15 bases between them. There are 16 residues in the CDR3. Germline-derived CDR1 and CDR2 are KGHSH and LQKENI. Here the CDR3 DNA reads TGTGCCAGCTCGCCTTATGTGACAGGGAACACCGGGGAGCTGTTTTTT. Encoded protein: CASSPYVTGNTGELFF.